These 3 T cell receptor beta chains came from one sample sequenced in a study of shared clonotypes between healthy human individuals. Measured with immunoSEQ multiplex PCR; TCRdb has only the in-frame clones, and not every one. The repertoire holds 1.5 million to 1.9 million clones, with 95% to 99% as singletons. Sequencing was done on a sample of naive CD4+ T cells sorted from blood. The subset was: CD45RA+ positively selected. The receptors here all came from a man younger than 40 in good health.

The chain recombines TRBV5-1 with TRBJ2-5; D is unclear. TRBJ2-7 explains the end of the DNA better; the J call may be wrong. The CDR3 has 12 amino acids. Looked up from germline, CDR1 is SGHRS and CDR2 is YFSETQ. The CDR3 region is CASKSGSYEQYF. In DNA form, the CDR3 reads TGCGCCAGCAAGTCTGGCTCCTACGAGCAGTACTTC.

V usage is TRBV10-2 and J usage is TRBJ1-2; D gene uncertain. Germline lookup yields CDR1 WSHSY and CDR2 SAAADI. This CDR3 is built from 14 residues. V was trimmed by 1 base and J by 0 bases, leaving 6 bases between them. CDR3 coding DNA: TGCGCCAGCAGTGAGTGGAGGCCTAACTATGGCTACACCTTC. Amino acids: CASSEWRPNYGYTF.

The genes are TRBV6-1 and TRBJ2-7; TRBD2 aligns across 8 bases. The CDR3 length is 15 residues. Germline CDR1 reads MNHNS; CDR2 reads SASEGT. V shed 2 bases and J 4 bases; nucleotides not matched to a gene: 7. The CDR3 region has the DNA TGTGCCAGCAGTGAACGGACTAGCTATGAGTACGAGCAGTACTTC. Its protein is CASSERTSYEYEQYF.